The 15 T cell receptor beta chains below come from one sample, sequenced in a study of Ad26.COV2.S vaccination and SARS-CoV-2 variants. Clones were sequenced by immunoSEQ multiplex PCR, and TCRdb holds only the in-frame ones, with some missing. The data show some 640,000 clones, more than 80% seen once. Stated treatment: some 19 received Ad26.COV2.S at low or high dose, single or two shots; roughly five received placebo; per-sample allocation not given. Sampling happened 63 days after the first vaccine or placebo injection. This specimen consisted of peripheral blood, obtained in a trial of Ad26.COV2.S vaccine versus placebo. The origin of the receptors is a person aged 18-60 years who received the Ad26.COV2.S COVID-19 vaccine or a placebo.

The V and J genes are TRBV18 and TRBJ2-6; tentative D call: TRBD2 (5 bases). This CDR3 is 15 amino acids long. Germline loops: CDR1 KGHSH, CDR2 LQKENI. V was trimmed by 2 bases and J by 2 bases, leaving 7 bases between them. The CDR3, as DNA: TGTGCCAGCTCACCAGAGGGTCCTGGGGCCAACGTCCTGACTTTC. It yields the protein CASSPEGPGANVLTF.

The chain couples TRBV7-9 to TRBJ1-1; 10 bases are shared with TRBD1. The CDR3 has 16 amino acids. The trim removed 1 base at V and 4 bases at J, leaving 6 bases unmatched. Germline V gene lookup returns CDR1 SEHNR and CDR2 FQNEAQ (reference sequence). Here the CDR3 reads CASSLDAGQGITEAFF. CDR3 coding DNA: TGTGCCAGCAGCTTAGACGCGGGACAGGGGATCACTGAAGCTTTCTTT.

This CDR3 reads CASSYGNSPLHF. CDR3 in DNA: TGTGCCAGCAGTTACGGTAATTCACCCCTCCACTTT. V and J are TRBV6-6 and TRBJ1-6, with D uncertain. CDR1 is MNHNY, CDR2 SVGAGI, per germline (reference sequence). The CDR3 extends over 12 amino acids. V was shortened by 2 bases and J by 6 bases, with 2 bases between the two germline ends.

This chain uses TRBV7-9 with TRBJ1-3; TRBD1 is a possible D gene (5 bases). This CDR3 has 14 residues. CDR1 and CDR2 from the germline V gene are SEHNR and FQNEAQ (reference sequence). The V gene lost 6 bases and the J gene lost 4 bases, with 13 bases spanning the gap. The CDR3 region is CASRTSGLGNTIYF. For the CDR3, the DNA is TGTGCCAGCAGGACCTCGGGGCTGGGAAACACCATATATTTT.

The chain employs TRBV24-1 and TRBJ2-2, with D unresolved. V shed 5 bases and J shed 5 bases, with 8 bases lying between them. There are 13 residues in the CDR3. Per germline, CDR1 KGHDR and CDR2 SFDVKD. CDR3: CATSGRMTGELFF. As DNA, the CDR3 is TGTGCCACCAGTGGCCGGATGACCGGGGAGCTGTTTTTT.

The chain carries TRBV19 and TRBJ1-2; tentative D call: TRBD1 (5 bases). The germline gives CDR1 LNHDA, CDR2 SQIVND (reference sequence). CDR3 size: 13 residues. With 5 bases removed from V and 4 bases from J, the gap between germline ends came to 11 bases. The CDR3 region has the DNA TGTGCCAGTAGTCAAACAGGAGGCTATGGCTACACCTTC. Protein sequence: CASSQTGGYGYTF. Filled out from reference TRBV19 and TRBJ1-2, the complete variable domain reads DGGITQSPKYLFRKEGQNVTLSCEQNLNHDAMYWYRQDPGQGLRLIYYSQIVNDFQKGDIAEGYSVSREKKESFPLTVTSAQKNPTAFYLCASSQTGGYGYTFGSGTRLTVV.

CDR3 sequence reads: CASSFSRYLEQYF. CDR3 DNA sequence: TGTGCCAGCAGTTTTAGCAGGTACCTCGAGCAGTACTTC. This chain connects TRBV12-3 or TRBV12-4 to TRBJ2-7; no definite D call. V was cut by 3 bases and J by 6 bases, with 12 bases left in between. There are 13 residues in the CDR3.

The V and J genes are TRBV30 and TRBJ1-1; 8 nucleotides align to TRBD1. The CDR3 length is 14 residues. The V and J ends lost 4 bases and 5 bases, in that order; junction bases with no gene match: 9. CDR1 GTSNPN and CDR2 SVGIG come from the germline V gene (reference sequence). The CDR3 is CAWTTTGEGTEAFF. CDR3 sequence (DNA): TGTGCCTGGACCACGACAGGGGAAGGGACTGAAGCTTTCTTT.

This chain links TRBV5-5 with TRBJ2-5; no clear D gene. Germline CDR1 reads SGHKS; CDR2 reads YYEKEE (reference sequence). V lost 4 bases, J lost 3 bases, and 13 bases lay in between. This CDR3 region has 14 residues. CDR3 in amino acids: CASSTGTVKETQYF. As DNA, the CDR3 is TGTGCCAGCAGCACCGGCACAGTGAAAGAGACCCAGTACTTC.

This chain uses TRBV7-2 with TRBJ2-1, with TRBD2 matching 13 bases. V gave up 5 bases and J gave up 9 bases; unmatched junction bases: 10. This CDR3 region has 16 residues. Germline CDR1 SGHTA, CDR2 FQGNSA. CDR3 DNA sequence: TGTGCCAGCAGCCGGGACGGGACTAGCGGGGTGGTTGAGCAGTTCTTC. Amino acids: CASSRDGTSGVVEQFF.

With respect to this clone: This specimen includes other DNA sequences encoding the same CDR3. The rearrangement links TRBV12-3 or TRBV12-4 to TRBJ2-5; unclear D gene. The germline V and J ends were trimmed by 6 bases and 5 bases, with 7 bases remaining between them. The CDR3 covers 11 residues. The CDR3 coding sequence is TGTGCCAGCAGCCCTGGGGAGACCCAGTACTTC. It codes for CASSPGETQYF.

This chain connects TRBV27 to TRBJ1-4, with 9 bases that match TRBD1. Trimming cost V 7 bases and J 5 bases; bases outside gene matches: 5. Per germline, CDR1 MNHEY and CDR2 SMNVEV (reference sequence). The CDR3 totals 14 residues. The CDR3 coding sequence is TGTGCCAGCACTTCCGGGACAGGGAATGAAAAACTGTTTTTT. This sequence encodes CASTSGTGNEKLFF.

A remark on this clone: Distinct nucleotide sequences in the sample also encode this CDR3. The chain is built from TRBV7-6 and TRBJ2-2; no firm D call. Trimming took 2 bases from V and 2 from J, leaving 0 bases between them. The CDR3 is made up of 12 amino acids. Germline V gene lookup returns CDR1 SGHVS and CDR2 FNYEAQ. CDR3 bases: TGTGCCAGCAGCTTAAACACCGGGGAGCTGTTTTTT. Encoded protein: CASSLNTGELFF. Full variable domain (remainder filled in from reference TRBV7-6 and TRBJ2-2): GAGVSQSPRYKVTKRGQDVALRCDPISGHVSLYWYRQALGQGPEFLTYFNYEAQQDKSGLPNDRFSAERPEGSISTLTIQRTEQRDSAMYRCASSLNTGELFFGEGSRLTVL.

The chain recombines TRBV5-1 with TRBJ2-5, with TRBD2 matching over 7 bases. The V gene's germline CDR1 is SGHRS and CDR2 YFSETQ. This CDR3 has 15 amino acids. The J segment lost 4 bases and the V segment lost 5 bases, leaving 11 bases of the junction unmatched. CDR3 sequence (DNA): TGCGCCAGCAGTCCGTCGCGACCGGGGGGAGAGACCCAGTACTTC. Translated, it gives CASSPSRPGGETQYF.

The gene calls are TRBV30 and TRBJ1-4; TRBD1 might be the D (5 bases). V was shortened by 3 bases and J by 7 bases, with 15 bases between the two germline ends. The CDR3 loop spans 14 amino acids. Germline CDR1 and CDR2: GTSNPN and SVGIG (reference sequence). DNA for the CDR3: TGTGCCTGGAGAGCACAGGCTGAGGGTGAAAAACTGTTTTTT. It specifies CAWRAQAEGEKLFF.